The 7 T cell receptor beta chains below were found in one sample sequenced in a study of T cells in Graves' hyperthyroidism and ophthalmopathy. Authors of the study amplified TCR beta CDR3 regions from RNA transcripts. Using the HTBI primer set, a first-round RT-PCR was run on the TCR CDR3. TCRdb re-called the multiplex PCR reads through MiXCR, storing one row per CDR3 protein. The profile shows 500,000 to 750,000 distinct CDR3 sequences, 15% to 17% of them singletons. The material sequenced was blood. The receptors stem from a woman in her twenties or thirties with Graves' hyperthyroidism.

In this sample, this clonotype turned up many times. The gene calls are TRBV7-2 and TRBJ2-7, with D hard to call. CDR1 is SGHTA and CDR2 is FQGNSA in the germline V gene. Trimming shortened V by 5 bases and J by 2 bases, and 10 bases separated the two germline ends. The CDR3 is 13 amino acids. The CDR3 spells CASSPGPAYEQYF. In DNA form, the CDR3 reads TGTGCCAGCAGCCCCGGACCGGCCTACGAGCAGTACTTC.

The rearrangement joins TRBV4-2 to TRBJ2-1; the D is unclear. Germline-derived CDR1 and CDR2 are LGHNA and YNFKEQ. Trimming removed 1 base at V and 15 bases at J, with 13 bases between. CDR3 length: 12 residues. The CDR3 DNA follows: TGTGCCAGCAGCCAAGGGTCTAGTAATCTGTTCTTC. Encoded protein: CASSQGSSNLFF.

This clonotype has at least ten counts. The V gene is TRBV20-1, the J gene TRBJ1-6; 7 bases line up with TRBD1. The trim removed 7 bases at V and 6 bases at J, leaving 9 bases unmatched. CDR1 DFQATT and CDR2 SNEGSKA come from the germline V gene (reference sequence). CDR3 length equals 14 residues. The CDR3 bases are TGCAGTGTCGCACAGGGGATTGGTAATTCACCCCTCCACTTT. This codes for CSVAQGIGNSPLHF.

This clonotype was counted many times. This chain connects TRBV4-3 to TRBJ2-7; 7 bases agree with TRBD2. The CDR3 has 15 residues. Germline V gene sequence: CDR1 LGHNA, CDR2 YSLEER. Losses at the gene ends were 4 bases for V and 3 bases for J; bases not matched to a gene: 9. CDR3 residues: CASSRSGRGDYEQYF. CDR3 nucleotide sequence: TGCGCCAGCAGCCGTAGCGGGCGTGGGGACTACGAGCAGTACTTC.

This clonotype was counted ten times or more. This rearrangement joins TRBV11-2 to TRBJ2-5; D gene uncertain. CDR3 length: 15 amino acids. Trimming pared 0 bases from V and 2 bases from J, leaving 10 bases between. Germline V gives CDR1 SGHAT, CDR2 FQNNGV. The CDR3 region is CASSLDLSSQETQYF. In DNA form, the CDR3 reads TGTGCCAGCAGCTTAGATCTTTCCTCGCAAGAGACCCAGTACTTC.

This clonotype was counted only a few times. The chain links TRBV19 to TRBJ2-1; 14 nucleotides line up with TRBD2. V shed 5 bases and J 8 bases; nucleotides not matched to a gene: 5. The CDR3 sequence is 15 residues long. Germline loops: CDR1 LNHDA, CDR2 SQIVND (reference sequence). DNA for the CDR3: TGTGCCAGTAGTCGACTAGCGGGAGGGTTCTATGAGCAGTTCTTC. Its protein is CASSRLAGGFYEQFF. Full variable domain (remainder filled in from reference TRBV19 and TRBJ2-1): DGGITQSPKYLFRKEGQNVTLSCEQNLNHDAMYWYRQDPGQGLRLIYYSQIVNDFQKGDIAEGYSVSREKKESFPLTVTSAQKNPTAFYLCASSRLAGGFYEQFFGPGTRLTVL.

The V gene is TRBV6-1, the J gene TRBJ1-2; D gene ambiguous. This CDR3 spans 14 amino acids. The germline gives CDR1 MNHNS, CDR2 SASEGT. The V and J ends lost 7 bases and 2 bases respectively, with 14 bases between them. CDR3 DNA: TGTGCCAGCACCCCGGTACAAATAAACTATGGCTACACCTTC. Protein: CASTPVQINYGYTF.